The 24 T cell receptor beta chains listed next were all sequenced from one sample in a study of blood T cell repertoires in COVID-19. Clones were read by immunoSEQ multiplex PCR, and TCRdb kept only the in-frame ones, dropping some. The data show around 450,000 clones, 70% to 90% seen once. Material: PBMCs or T cells enriched from blood (not recorded which). The receptor source for this set is a woman aged 18 to 35 with acute COVID-19.

This chain links TRBV10-1 with TRBJ1-5; D is uncertain. The V and J ends lost 5 bases and 7 bases respectively, with 15 bases between them. Per the germline V gene, CDR1 is WNHNN and CDR2 is SYGVQD (reference sequence). This CDR3 is 14 amino acids long. CDR3 sequence reads: CASSTPPGGQPQHF. As DNA, the CDR3 is TGCGCCAGCAGTACCCCTCCGGGTGGGCAGCCCCAGCATTTT.

V is TRBV9 and J is TRBJ2-2; a possible D gene is TRBD2 (6 bases). V was shortened by 0 bases and J by 3 bases, with 12 bases between the two germline ends. Germline V gene lookup returns CDR1 SGDLS and CDR2 YYNGEE. CDR3 length: 16 amino acids. The CDR3 DNA reads as TGTGCCAGCAGCGTAGGAGCGGGCGGGGACACCGGGGAGCTGTTTTTT. It encodes CASSVGAGGDTGELFF.

As DNA, the CDR3 is TGTGCCAGCAGCGCCAGGGGTCGGCAGTTCTTC. It is translated as CASSARGRQFF. The chain recombines TRBV7-9 with TRBJ2-1, with D perhaps TRBD1 (6 bases). Germline CDR1 reads SEHNR; CDR2 reads FQNEAQ (reference sequence). This CDR3 contains 11 residues. V gave up 5 bases and J gave up 12 bases, with 11 bases separating them.

The J gene is TRBJ1-1, the V gene TRBV7-8; TRBD1 is a possible D gene (6 bases). V was trimmed by 5 bases and J by 6 bases, leaving 19 bases between them. The length of the CDR3 is 15 residues. Germline values: CDR1 SGHVS, CDR2 FQNEAQ. The CDR3 bases are TGTGCCAGCAGCGCCCAGGGGTTGGGGACGCCTGAAGCTTTCTTT. Amino acid sequence: CASSAQGLGTPEAFF.

The chain employs TRBV5-6 and TRBJ1-2, with D uncertain. Germline V gene sequence: CDR1 SGHDT, CDR2 YYEEEE. The CDR3 is 14 amino acids. V was pared by 0 bases and J by 7 bases, with 13 bases between. DNA for the CDR3: TGTGCCAGCAGCTTGGGGACTTTAACCCCTGGCTACACCTTC. The encoded protein is CASSLGTLTPGYTF.

The CDR3 protein is CASRLDFPSNQPQHF. CDR3 DNA sequence: TGTGCCAGTAGATTAGACTTCCCTAGCAATCAGCCCCAGCATTTT. This chain links TRBV19 with TRBJ1-5, with D uncertain. Germline CDR1 is LNHDA and CDR2 is SQIVND (reference sequence). There are 15 residues in the CDR3. Trimming removed 6 bases from V and 0 bases from J, with 12 bases in between.

This chain links TRBV2 with TRBJ2-1, with D possibly matching TRBD1 (5 bases). V lost 5 bases to trimming and J lost 0 bases, with 11 bases between them. Germline V gene lookup returns CDR1 SNHLY and CDR2 FYNNEI. The CDR3 runs 15 residues. The CDR3 region is CASSLRQSSYNEQFF. The CDR3 coding sequence is TGTGCCAGCAGTTTGAGACAGAGCTCCTACAATGAGCAGTTCTTC.

The chain carries TRBV11-3 and TRBJ2-1; D unclear. CDR3 length: 12 residues. Germline V gene data show CDR1 as SGHNT and CDR2 as YENEEA. Trimming left V 5 bases short and J 5 bases short, with 7 bases between. DNA for the CDR3: TGTGCCAGCAGCCGAAACAACAATGAGCAGTTCTTC. It specifies CASSRNNNEQFF.

The rearrangement links TRBV6-5 to TRBJ1-6; D uncertain. This CDR3 contains 15 residues. Germline lookup yields CDR1 MNHEY and CDR2 SVGAGI. Trimming took 2 bases from V and 10 from J, leaving 15 bases between them. CDR3 region: CASSYATYPGSPLHF. CDR3 in DNA: TGTGCCAGCAGTTACGCGACATACCCCGGCTCACCCCTCCACTTT.

This chain connects TRBV15 to TRBJ2-1; weak D call: TRBD1 (6 bases). Germline V CDR1 and CDR2: LNHNV, YYDKDF (reference sequence). Deletions cut 4 bases from V and 3 bases from J, with 13 bases between. The CDR3 totals 15 residues. The CDR3 DNA is TGTGCCACCAGCAACTGGGACATTGGCTACAATGAGCAGTTCTTC. It specifies CATSNWDIGYNEQFF.

For the CDR3, the DNA is TGTGCCAGCAGCTTAGCGATATCTAGCGGGAGCCACAATGAGCAGTTCTTC. Translating it yields CASSLAISSGSHNEQFF. The rearrangement joins TRBV7-2 to TRBJ2-1, with 10 bases identical to TRBD2. The CDR3 length is 17 residues. With 0 bases clipped from V and 5 bases from J, the junction kept 7 bases outside the gene matches. Germline assignment: CDR1 SGHTA and CDR2 FQGNSA.

This chain links TRBV28 with TRBJ2-7; tentatively, D is TRBD2 (6 bases). V lost 6 bases, J lost 2 bases, and 8 bases lay in between. The germline V gene encodes CDR1 MDHEN and CDR2 SYDVKM. The CDR3 sequence is 12 residues long. The CDR3 reads CASSGSTYEQYF. The CDR3 region has the DNA TGTGCCAGCAGCGGGAGTACCTACGAGCAGTACTTC.

The V gene is TRBV9, the J gene TRBJ1-1; 10 positions match TRBD1. V lost 4 bases to trimming and J lost 4 bases; unmatched junction nucleotides: 10. Per germline, CDR1 SGDLS and CDR2 YYNGEE. The CDR3 has 16 amino acids. CDR3 loop: CASSTGTGVGGTEAFF. The CDR3 DNA reads as TGTGCCAGCAGCACAGGGACAGGGGTGGGTGGCACTGAAGCTTTCTTT. Looking up the rest from reference TRBV9 and TRBJ1-1 gives the full variable domain: DSGVTQTPKHLITATGQRVTLRCSPRSGDLSVYWYQQSLDQGLQFLIQYYNGEERAKGNILERFSAQQFPDLHSELNLSSLELGDSALYFCASSTGTGVGGTEAFFGQGTRLTVV.

The V gene is TRBV4-1, the J gene TRBJ2-2, with TRBD2 as a possible D gene (6 bases). This CDR3 spans 17 amino acids. V gave up 1 base and J gave up 0 bases, with 12 bases separating them. The germline gives CDR1 MGHRA, CDR2 YSYEKL. CDR3 DNA: TGCGCCAGCAGCCAAGCAGACGGGGGTGCGAACACCGGGGAGCTGTTTTTT. It codes for CASSQADGGANTGELFF.

This chain links TRBV24-1 with TRBJ2-1; D gene unclear. CDR1 is KGHDR and CDR2 is SFDVKD in the germline V gene. The CDR3 has 12 residues. Trimming shortened V by 1 base and J by 7 bases, and 4 bases separated the two germline ends. This CDR3 is CATSDFQNEQFF. The DNA for the CDR3 is TGTGCCACCAGTGATTTTCAGAATGAGCAGTTCTTC.

J is TRBJ2-1 and V is TRBV5-1; no definite D call. With 0 bases removed from V and 1 base from J, the gap between germline ends came to 11 bases. This CDR3 has 16 amino acids. Germline V gene sequence: CDR1 SGHRS, CDR2 YFSETQ. CDR3 DNA: TGCGCCAGCAGCTTGGCGGGTAAGCCTTCCTACAATGAGCAGTTCTTC. This codes for CASSLAGKPSYNEQFF.

This chain links TRBV19 with TRBJ1-5, with D tentatively TRBD1 (6 bases). This CDR3 has 17 residues. V was pared by 3 bases and J by 0 bases, with 15 bases between. The germline V gene encodes CDR1 LNHDA and CDR2 SQIVND (reference sequence). The CDR3 spells CASSITGHFISNQPQHF. CDR3 bases: TGTGCCAGTAGTATTACGGGACACTTTATTAGCAATCAGCCCCAGCATTTT.

V is TRBV7-8 and J is TRBJ1-5; the D gene is possibly TRBD1 (5 bases). In germline, CDR1 is SGHVS, CDR2 FQNEAQ. There are 13 residues in the CDR3. V was shortened by 2 bases and J by 4 bases, with 6 bases between the two germline ends. The CDR3 nucleotides read TGTGCCAGCAGCTTACCAGGGAATCAGCCCCAGCATTTT. Translating it yields CASSLPGNQPQHF.

This chain uses TRBV18 with TRBJ1-1, with D perhaps TRBD1 (6 bases). The germline gives CDR1 KGHSH, CDR2 LQKENI. There are 15 residues in the CDR3. V dropped 3 bases and J dropped 4 bases, with 15 bases sitting between them. CDR3 bases: TGTGCCAGCTCACCGCAGGGGTTTGGCGGCACTGAAGCTTTCTTT. Its translation: CASSPQGFGGTEAFF.

The V gene is TRBV18, the J gene TRBJ1-1, with D unresolved. The CDR3 contains 14 residues. Germline lookup yields CDR1 KGHSH and CDR2 LQKENI. V was cut by 0 bases and J by 7 bases, with 12 bases left in between. Here the CDR3 reads CASSPPSGLGEAFF. CDR3 bases: TGTGCCAGCTCACCACCTTCGGGGTTAGGTGAAGCTTTCTTT.

The sample holds one count of this clone. The chain combines TRBV11-1 with TRBJ1-1; D uncertain. There are 14 residues in the CDR3. V was cut by 2 bases and J by 3 bases, with 10 bases left in between. Looked up from germline, CDR1 is SGHAT and CDR2 is FQDESV (reference sequence). The DNA for the CDR3 is TGTGCCAGCAGCTTAAGGTGGGAGTACACTGAAGCTTTCTTT. It yields the protein CASSLRWEYTEAFF. The complete variable domain, with remaining parts taken from reference TRBV11-1 and TRBJ1-1, reads EAEVAQSPRYKITEKSQAVAFWCDPISGHATLYWYRQILGQGPELLVQFQDESVVDDSQLPKDRFSAERLKGVDSTLKIQPAELGDSAMYLCASSLRWEYTEAFFGQGTRLTVV.

The chain joins TRBV7-8 to TRBJ1-5; TRBD1 matches 10 bases. CDR1 is SGHVS and CDR2 is FQNEAQ in the germline V gene. V lost 5 bases, J lost 1 base, and 14 bases stayed unmatched. The CDR3 extends over 19 amino acids. CDR3 DNA: TGTGCCAGCAGCGTCACGGGACAGGGGTTGGGGTCGAGCAATCAGCCCCAGCATTTT. Translation gives CASSVTGQGLGSSNQPQHF.

The rearrangement uses TRBV6-6 and TRBJ2-7; the D gene is possibly TRBD2 (6 bases). From germline, CDR1 is MNHNY and CDR2 SVGAGI (reference sequence). The V and J ends lost 4 bases and 3 bases respectively, with 19 bases between them. The CDR3 length is 16 residues. The CDR3 nucleotides are TGTGCCAGCAGTTCCTACACCCGACTAGTTTTCTACGAGCAGTACTTC. Encoded protein: CASSSYTRLVFYEQYF.

This sequence joins TRBV9 and TRBJ1-3; maybe TRBD1 (6 bases). Germline CDR1 SGDLS, CDR2 YYNGEE. Trimming shortened V by 3 bases and J by 2 bases, and 12 bases separated the two germline ends. The CDR3 loop spans 15 amino acids. The CDR3 sequence is CASSDRVLTGNTIYF. The CDR3 bases are TGTGCCAGCAGCGACAGGGTTTTAACTGGAAACACCATATATTTT.